This entry lists 15 T cell receptor beta chains sequenced from one sample in a study of cytomegalovirus exposure and HLA in healthy donors. The PCR made use of 60 Vbeta and 13 Jbeta primers. The repertoire was sequenced with immunoSEQ multiplex PCR; TCRdb's copy has only in-frame clones and lacks some. The sample consists of roughly 110,000 clones, under 80% of them appearing once. Material: PBMCs. These receptor sequences come from a woman in her forties or fifties in good health and CMV-seropositive.

The genes are TRBV9 and TRBJ2-3, with D perhaps TRBD2 (7 bases). CDR1 and CDR2 from the germline V gene are SGDLS and YYNGEE. This CDR3 is built from 15 residues. Trimming removed 1 base from V and 3 bases from J, with 12 bases in between. This chain's CDR3 is CASSVMGGLTDTQYF. The CDR3 nucleotides are TGTGCCAGCAGCGTAATGGGGGGGCTGACAGATACGCAGTATTTT.

The chain couples TRBV6-5 to TRBJ1-5; TRBD1 might be the D (6 bases). The V gene lost 6 bases and the J gene lost 4 bases, with 10 bases spanning the gap. In germline, CDR1 is MNHEY, CDR2 SVGAGI. There are 13 residues in the CDR3. CDR3 bases: TGTGCCAGCAGCCTAACAGGGAATCAGCCCCAGCATTTT. Protein: CASSLTGNQPQHF.

A note on this clone: Its ends do not fully match the called genes, so a read error is possible. CDR3 residues: CASSLTQGAYAYTF. As DNA, the CDR3 is TGTGCCAGCAGCTTAACACAGGGCGCCTATGCCTACACCTTC. The V gene is TRBV7-6, the J gene TRBJ1-2; D is perhaps TRBD1 (6 bases). The CDR3 is made up of 14 amino acids. From germline, CDR1 is SGHVS and CDR2 FNYEAQ.

V gene TRBV5-1 combines with J gene TRBJ2-6, with D uncertain. V was pared by 7 bases and J by 0 bases, with 8 bases between. This CDR3 comprises 14 residues. Germline CDR1 and CDR2: SGHRS and YFSETQ. The CDR3 DNA follows: TGCGCCAGCGGGCAATTCTCTGGGGCCAACGTCCTGACTTTC. Residues: CASGQFSGANVLTF.

The gene calls are TRBV6-1 and TRBJ1-2, with D uncertain. The CDR3 consists of 14 residues. Germline CDR1 and CDR2: MNHNS and SASEGT. With 1 base removed from V and 1 base from J, the gap between germline ends came to 7 bases. The CDR3 DNA reads TGTGCCAGCAGTGAAGTTCCGGTTAACTATGGCTACACCTTC. This codes for CASSEVPVNYGYTF.

This clone was counted a few times. This chain uses TRBV4-3 with TRBJ1-4; 11 bases are a match to TRBD1. With V trimmed by 4 bases and J by 5 bases, 6 bases remained unmatched. CDR1 LGHNA and CDR2 YSLEER come from the germline V gene. The CDR3 has 16 residues. The CDR3, as DNA: TGCGCCAGCAGCCTCGGGACAGGGGGTGGAAATGAAAAACTGTTTTTT. It is translated as CASSLGTGGGNEKLFF.

V gene TRBV1 combines with J gene TRBJ2-4; the D segment call TRBD2 is taken from the table without a DNA check. TRBV1 is tagged as a pseudogene. CDR3 size: 19 residues. The CDR3 DNA follows: TGCACCAGCAGCCAAAAGACTAGCGGGGGGCGGAGGGCCAAAAACATTCAGTACTTC. As protein: CTSSQKTSGGRRAKNIQYF.

V gene TRBV9 combines with J gene TRBJ1-6, with a possible D match to TRBD1 (5 bases). CDR1 SGDLS and CDR2 YYNGEE come from the germline V gene. The length of the CDR3 is 14 residues. Trimming took off 0 bases at V and 10 bases at J, with 11 bases between the two ends. The CDR3 loop reads CASSVGRAGSPLHF. The CDR3, as DNA: TGTGCCAGCAGCGTAGGCAGGGCCGGATCACCCCTCCACTTT. The full variable domain, in which reference TRBV9 and TRBJ1-6 provide the parts outside the CDR3, is DSGVTQTPKHLITATGQRVTLRCSPRSGDLSVYWYQQSLDQGLQFLIQYYNGEERAKGNILERFSAQQFPDLHSELNLSSLELGDSALYFCASSVGRAGSPLHFGNGTRLTVT.

The chain employs TRBV6-6 and TRBJ2-1; 15 bases are a match to TRBD2. This CDR3 has 16 residues. CDR1 and CDR2 (germline): MNHNY, SVGAGI (reference sequence). Trimming took 6 bases from V and 8 from J; bases not matched to a gene: 8. CDR3 protein: CASRSRTSGGADEQFF. The CDR3 nucleotides are TGTGCCAGCAGGTCCCGGACTAGCGGGGGGGCCGATGAGCAGTTCTTC.

With respect to this clone: Sequence at one end of the junction differs from germline and may be a read error. The chain has TRBV7-9 and TRBJ2-5; 7 nucleotides line up with TRBD1. The CDR3 is 14 amino acids. Germline V gives CDR1 SEHNR, CDR2 FQNEAQ (reference sequence). In DNA, the CDR3 is TGTGCCAGCAGCTTTTTAGGGGGCCAAAAGACCCAGTACTTC. As protein: CASSFLGGQKTQYF.

The CDR3 sequence is CASSLLSGPNQPQHF. In nucleotides, the CDR3 is TGTGCCAGCAGTTTACTTTCAGGGCCCAATCAGCCCCAGCATTTT. This chain links TRBV28 with TRBJ1-5, with D tentatively TRBD1 (5 bases). Germline lookup yields CDR1 MDHEN and CDR2 SYDVKM. CDR3 length equals 15 residues. The V gene lost 2 bases and the J gene lost 3 bases, with 11 bases spanning the gap.

The chain joins TRBV28 to TRBJ2-2, with 8 bases matching TRBD2. V dropped 5 bases and J dropped 5; count of bases not matched to a gene: 4. The CDR3 runs to 14 residues. Germline V gene data show CDR1 as MDHEN and CDR2 as SYDVKM. Written as DNA, the CDR3 is TGTGCCAGCAGTCCGGGGGGGGAAACCGGGGAGCTGTTTTTT. This translates into CASSPGGETGELFF. Drawing the rest from reference TRBV28 and TRBJ2-2, the complete variable domain is DVKVTQSSRYLVKRTGEKVFLECVQDMDHENMFWYRQDPGLGLRLIYFSYDVKMKEKGDIPEGYSVSREKKERFSLILESASTNQTSMYLCASSPGGETGELFFGEGSRLTVL.

The rearrangement joins TRBV28 to TRBJ2-1, with 12 bases matching TRBD2. The CDR3 has 15 residues. V lost 6 bases to trimming and J lost 5 bases; unmatched junction nucleotides: 5. Germline V gives CDR1 MDHEN, CDR2 SYDVKM. The CDR3 loop reads CASRPGLAGNNEQFF. In DNA form, the CDR3 reads TGTGCCAGCAGACCAGGACTAGCGGGGAACAATGAGCAGTTCTTC.

This chain connects TRBV30 to TRBJ1-5; D ambiguous. The V and J ends lost 0 bases and 5 bases respectively, with 8 bases between them. The CDR3 runs to 13 residues. Looked up from germline, CDR1 is GTSNPN and CDR2 is SVGIG (reference sequence). The CDR3 bases are TGTGCCTGGAGTGTACACGGAGATCAGCCCCAGCATTTT. Translating it yields CAWSVHGDQPQHF.

The chain couples TRBV27 to TRBJ2-1; tentatively, D is TRBD1 (6 bases). The CDR3 totals 14 residues. V dropped 4 bases and J dropped 3 bases, with 10 bases sitting between them. The V gene's germline CDR1 is MNHEY and CDR2 SMNVEV (reference sequence). CDR3 in DNA: TGTGCCAGCAGTTCCGGACAGCACTACAATGAGCAGTTCTTC. This translates into CASSSGQHYNEQFF.